A few counts support the clone carrying this T cell receptor (beta chain). Only in-frame clones appear in the TCRdb table, and some are missing; sequencing was by immunoSEQ multiplex PCR. Of approximately 240,000 clones in the sample, 82% were seen once. V dropped 7 bases and J dropped 0; count of bases not matched to a gene: 3. The CDR3 is 14 amino acids. Germline V lookup: CDR1 MNHEY, CDR2 SVGAGI. This specimen belongs to a study of blood T cell repertoires in COVID-19. The chain employs TRBV6-5 and TRBJ1-5; TRBD1 aligns across 7 bases. What was sequenced was peripheral blood. This TCR was sampled from a woman of 80 years or more with active or convalescent COVID-19. CDR3 residues: CASKGANSNQPQHF. The CDR3 bases are TGTGCCAGCAAGGGGGCTAATAGCAATCAGCCCCAGCATTTT.